The rows below give T cell receptor beta chains drawn from one sample of a study of somatic mutations in cytotoxic T cells in rheumatoid arthritis. TCRdb's copy holds only in-frame clones and misses some; the assay was immunoSEQ multiplex PCR. The data contain 9,500 or so clones, approximately 80% of them singletons. Sequenced material: CD8+ T cells sorted from blood. These receptors all come from an adult with rheumatoid arthritis. Each CDR3 is given with its conserved first and last residue. The order of the fields is D gene, J gene, V gene, clone size, CDR3 DNA, CDR3 protein. D genes are given only for firm matches. Clone size, where shown, is once, few, many, or a class for clones that have expanded.

>.|TRBJ1-2|TRBV13|.
TGTGCCAGCAGCTTAGGCCCACCGGGAGCAAACTATGGCTACACCTTC
CASSLGPPGANYGYTF
>TRBD2|TRBJ2-1|TRBV5-5|.
TGTGCCAGCAGCAGTACTAGCGGGGGGTACAATGAGCAGTTCTTC
CASSSTSGGYNEQFF
>TRBD1|TRBJ1-2|TRBV4-1|.
TGCGCCAGCAGCCAAGGATCTACAGGGGGCTACTATGGCTACACCTTC
CASSQGSTGGYYGYTF
>TRBD2|TRBJ2-2|TRBV19|.
TGTGCCACTACCTCTCTAGCGGGAGGGCGAACCGGGGAGCTGTTTTTT
CATTSLAGGRTGELFF
>.|TRBJ1-1|TRBV27|once
TGTGCCAGCCAATCGGGGACTGAAGCTTTCTTT
CASQSGTEAFF
>TRBD1|TRBJ2-5|TRBV9|.
TGTGCCAGCAGCCTACGGACAGGGCACCAAGAGACCCAGTACTTC
CASSLRTGHQETQYF
>.|TRBJ1-1|TRBV19|.
TGTGCCAGTAGTATGGTTCAGACTAAATCGGAGGCTTTCTTT
CASSMVQTKSEAFF
>.|TRBJ2-7|TRBV14|.
TGTGCCAGCGGCGCAGGGCCCTACGAGCAGTACTTC
CASGAGPYEQYF
>TRBD1|TRBJ2-1|TRBV19|.
TGTGCCAGTACTAGGACAGGGGAAAACAATGAGCAGTTCTTC
CASTRTGENNEQFF
>TRBD2|TRBJ2-2|TRBV9|.
TGTGCCAGCAGCGTATCTGCGGGAGGGAACACCGGGGAGCTGTTTTTT
CASSVSAGGNTGELFF
>TRBD2|TRBJ2-1|TRBV10-1|.
TGCGCCAGCAGTGAGTCGTTTCTCGGCGGGAGCTCCTACAATGAGCAGTTCTTC
CASSESFLGGSSYNEQFF
>.|TRBJ1-6|TRBV19|few
TGTGCCAGTAGTATCTCAGGGAGCTCCTATAATTCACCCCTCCACTTT
CASSISGSSYNSPLHF
>.|TRBJ2-7|TRBV29-1|.
TGCAGCGTGGAGGGGCCCTACGAGCAGTACTTC
CSVEGPYEQYF
>.|TRBJ1-2|TRBV12-5|.
TGTGCTAGTGGTTTCACGGCACAGGGTTTGTTTGGCTACACCTTC
CASGFTAQGLFGYTF
>.|TRBJ1-2|TRBV30|.
TGTGCCGTGAGGCAGGTGGAGGGCTATGGCTACACCTTC
CAVRQVEGYGYTF
>.|TRBJ2-2|TRBV4-1|few
TGCGCCAGCAGCCAAGATGATGAGCTGTTTTTT
CASSQDDELFF
>.|TRBJ1-3|TRBV19|few
TGTGCCAGTAGAACGTTATCGCCGTCTGGAAACACCATATATTTT
CASRTLSPSGNTIYF
>.|TRBJ2-1|TRBV15|.
TGTGCCACCAGCAGAAACAGGGCGAATGAGCAGTTCTTC
CATSRNRANEQFF
>TRBD1|TRBJ2-1|TRBV6-1|once
TGTGCCAGCAGCCCCAGACAGGGCTCCTACAATGAGCAGTTCTTC
CASSPRQGSYNEQFF
>.|TRBJ2-7|TRBV5-6|.
TGTGCCAGCAGCTCGGGACTGAAAGAGGGCTACGAGCAGTACTTC
CASSSGLKEGYEQYF
>.|TRBJ2-3|TRBV13|once
TGTGCCAGCAGCTTAGGTCCCAGGAGCACAGATACGCAGTATTTT
CASSLGPRSTDTQYF
>.|TRBJ2-7|TRBV7-9|.
TGTGCCAGCAGCTCAGAGGTAGTTTTCTACGAGCAGTACTTC
CASSSEVVFYEQYF
>.|TRBJ1-2|TRBV15|.
TGTGCCACCACCAACGGACCCAGGCGGGGGGCCAGTGGCTACACCTTC
CATTNGPRRGASGYTF
>TRBD1|TRBJ2-1|TRBV7-9|.
TGTGCCAGCAGCTTAGTGACAGGGTCTAGGAATGAGCAGTTCTTC
CASSLVTGSRNEQFF
>.|TRBJ1-6|TRBV10-3|.
TGTGCCATCAGAGGGCGGGATAATTCACCCCTCCACTTT
CAIRGRDNSPLHF
>.|TRBJ1-6|TRBV10-1|once
TGCGCCAGCAGTGAGGCTTGGAATTCACCCCTCCACTTT
CASSEAWNSPLHF